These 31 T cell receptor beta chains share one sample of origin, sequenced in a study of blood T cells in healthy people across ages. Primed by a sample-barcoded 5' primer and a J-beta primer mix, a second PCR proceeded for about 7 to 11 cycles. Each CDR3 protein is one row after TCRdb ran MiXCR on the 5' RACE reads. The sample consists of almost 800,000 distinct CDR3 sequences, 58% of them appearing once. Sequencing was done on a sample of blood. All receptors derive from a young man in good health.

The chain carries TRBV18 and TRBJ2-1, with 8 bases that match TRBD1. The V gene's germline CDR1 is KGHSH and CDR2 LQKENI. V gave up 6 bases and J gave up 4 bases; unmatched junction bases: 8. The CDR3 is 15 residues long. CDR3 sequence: CASSYGQGVYNEQFF. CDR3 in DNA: TGTGCCAGCTCGTACGGACAGGGAGTTTACAATGAGCAGTTCTTC.

In DNA, the CDR3 is TGTGCCAGCAGCAGTAGCGGGGGGGCGAACATTCAGTACTTC. It encodes CASSSSGGANIQYF. The genes are TRBV11-2 and TRBJ2-4, with 11 bases lining up with TRBD2. V shed 5 bases, J shed 7 bases, and the junction held 4 bases outside the gene matches. Germline V CDR1 and CDR2: SGHAT, FQNNGV. This CDR3 region has 14 residues.

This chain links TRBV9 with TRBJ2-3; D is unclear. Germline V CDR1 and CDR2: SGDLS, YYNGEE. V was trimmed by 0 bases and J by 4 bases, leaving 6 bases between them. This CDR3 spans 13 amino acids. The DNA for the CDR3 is TGTGCCAGCAGCGTAGGTTTGGCAGATACGCAGTATTTT. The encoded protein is CASSVGLADTQYF.

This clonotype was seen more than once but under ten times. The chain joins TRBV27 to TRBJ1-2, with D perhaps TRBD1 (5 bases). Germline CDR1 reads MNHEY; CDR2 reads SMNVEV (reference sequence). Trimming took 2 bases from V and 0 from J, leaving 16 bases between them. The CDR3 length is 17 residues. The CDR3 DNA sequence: TGTGCCAGCAGTTTAAGACAGACCACTCGAGCTAACTATGGCTACACCTTC. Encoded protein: CASSLRQTTRANYGYTF.

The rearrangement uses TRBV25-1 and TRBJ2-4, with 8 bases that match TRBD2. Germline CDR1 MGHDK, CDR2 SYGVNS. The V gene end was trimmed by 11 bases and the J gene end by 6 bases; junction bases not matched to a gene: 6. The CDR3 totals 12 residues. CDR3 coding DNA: TGTGCCTCCGGGGGGGACGGAAACATTCAGTACTTC. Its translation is CASGGDGNIQYF.

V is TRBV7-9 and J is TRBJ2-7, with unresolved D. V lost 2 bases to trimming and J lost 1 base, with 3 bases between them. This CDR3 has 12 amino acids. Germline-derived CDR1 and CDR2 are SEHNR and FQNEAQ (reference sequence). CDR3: CASSLMSYEQYF. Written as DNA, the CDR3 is TGTGCCAGCAGCTTAATGTCCTACGAGCAGTACTTC.

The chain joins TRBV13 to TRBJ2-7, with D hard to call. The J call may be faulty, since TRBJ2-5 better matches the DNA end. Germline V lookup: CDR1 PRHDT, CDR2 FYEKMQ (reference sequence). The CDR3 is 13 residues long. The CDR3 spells CASSLSGFGTQYF. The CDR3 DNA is TGTGCCAGCAGCCTCTCCGGGTTCGGGACCCAGTACTTC.

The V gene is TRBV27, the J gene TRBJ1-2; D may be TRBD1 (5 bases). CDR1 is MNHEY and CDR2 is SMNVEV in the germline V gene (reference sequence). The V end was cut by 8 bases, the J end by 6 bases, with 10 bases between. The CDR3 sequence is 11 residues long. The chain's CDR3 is CASGPGNGYTF. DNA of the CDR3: TGTGCCAGCGGACCAGGGAATGGCTACACCTTC.

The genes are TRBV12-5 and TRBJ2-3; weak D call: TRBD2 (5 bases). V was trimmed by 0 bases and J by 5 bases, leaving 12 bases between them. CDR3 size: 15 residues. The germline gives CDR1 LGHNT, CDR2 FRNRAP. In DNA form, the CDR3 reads TGTGCTAGTGGTTTGGTACTAGTCAGTGTAGATACGCAGTATTTT. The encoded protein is CASGLVLVSVDTQYF.

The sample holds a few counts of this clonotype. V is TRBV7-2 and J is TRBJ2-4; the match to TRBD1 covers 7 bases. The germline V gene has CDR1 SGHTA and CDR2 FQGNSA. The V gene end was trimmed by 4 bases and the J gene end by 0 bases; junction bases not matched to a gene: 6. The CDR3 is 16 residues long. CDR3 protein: CASSSRTGLAKNIQYF. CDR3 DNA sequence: TGTGCCAGCAGCTCCCGGACAGGCCTAGCCAAAAACATTCAGTACTTC.

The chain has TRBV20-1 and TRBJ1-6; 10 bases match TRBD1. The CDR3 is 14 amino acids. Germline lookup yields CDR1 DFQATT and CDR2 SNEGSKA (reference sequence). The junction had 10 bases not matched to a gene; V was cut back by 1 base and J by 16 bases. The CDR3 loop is CSARVPGQGPQLHF. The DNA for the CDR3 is TGCAGTGCTAGAGTTCCGGGACAGGGGCCTCAACTCCACTTT.

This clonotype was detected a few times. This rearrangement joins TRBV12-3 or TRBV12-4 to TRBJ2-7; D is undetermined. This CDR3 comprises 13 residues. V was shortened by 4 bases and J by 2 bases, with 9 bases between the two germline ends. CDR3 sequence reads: CASSWSSTYEQYF. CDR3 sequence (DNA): TGTGCCAGCAGTTGGTCGTCTACCTACGAGCAGTACTTC.

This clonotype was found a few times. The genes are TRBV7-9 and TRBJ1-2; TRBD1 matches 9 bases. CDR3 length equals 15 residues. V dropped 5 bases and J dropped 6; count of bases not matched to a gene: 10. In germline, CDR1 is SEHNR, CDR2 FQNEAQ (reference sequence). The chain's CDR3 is CASSPRQGEDHGYTF. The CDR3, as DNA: TGTGCCAGCAGCCCGAGACAGGGGGAGGATCATGGCTACACCTTC.

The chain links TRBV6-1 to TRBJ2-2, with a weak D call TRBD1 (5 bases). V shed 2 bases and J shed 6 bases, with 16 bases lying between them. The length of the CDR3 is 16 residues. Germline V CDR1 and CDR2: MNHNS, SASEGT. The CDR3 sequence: CASSEITSGLAGELFF. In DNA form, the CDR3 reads TGTGCCAGCAGTGAAATAACCTCAGGGCTTGCCGGGGAGCTGTTTTTT.

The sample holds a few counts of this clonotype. CDR3 coding DNA: TGCGCCAGCAGCCAAGGGCCGCGAGGGGTCAATTCCTACGAGCAGTACTTC. Amino acids: CASSQGPRGVNSYEQYF. This chain uses TRBV4-3 with TRBJ2-7, with D possibly called TRBD1 or TRBD2 (5 bases each). V was pared by 1 base and J by 1 base, with 17 bases between. This CDR3 has 17 residues. Germline V gives CDR1 LGHNA, CDR2 YSLEER.

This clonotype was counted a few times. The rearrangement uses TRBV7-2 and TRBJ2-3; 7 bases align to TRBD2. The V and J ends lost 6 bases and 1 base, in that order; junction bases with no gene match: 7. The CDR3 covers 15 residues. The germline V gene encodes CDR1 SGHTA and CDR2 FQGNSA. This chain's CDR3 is CASSLGGRGTDTQYF. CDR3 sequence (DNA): TGTGCCAGCAGTCTAGGAGGGAGGGGCACAGATACGCAGTATTTT.

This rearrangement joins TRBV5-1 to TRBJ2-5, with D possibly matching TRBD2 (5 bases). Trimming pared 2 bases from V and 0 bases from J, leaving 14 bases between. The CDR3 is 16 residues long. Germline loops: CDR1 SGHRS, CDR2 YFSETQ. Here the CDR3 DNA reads TGCGCCAGCAGCTTAAGCTGGGAGAAGTACCAAGAGACCCAGTACTTC. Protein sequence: CASSLSWEKYQETQYF.

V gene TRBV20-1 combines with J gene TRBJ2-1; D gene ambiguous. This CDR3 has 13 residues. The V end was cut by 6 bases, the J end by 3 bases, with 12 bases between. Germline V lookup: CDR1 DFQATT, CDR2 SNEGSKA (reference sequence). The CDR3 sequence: CSASGYGYNEQFF. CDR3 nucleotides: TGCAGTGCGTCCGGATATGGCTACAATGAGCAGTTCTTC.

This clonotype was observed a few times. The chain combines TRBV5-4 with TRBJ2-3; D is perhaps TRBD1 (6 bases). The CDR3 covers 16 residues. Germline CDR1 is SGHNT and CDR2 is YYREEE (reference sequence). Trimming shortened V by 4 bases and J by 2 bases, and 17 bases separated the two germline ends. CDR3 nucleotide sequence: TGTGCCAGCAGCCCCAGGGGTGGGGGTTTCACAGATACGCAGTATTTT. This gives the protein CASSPRGGGFTDTQYF.

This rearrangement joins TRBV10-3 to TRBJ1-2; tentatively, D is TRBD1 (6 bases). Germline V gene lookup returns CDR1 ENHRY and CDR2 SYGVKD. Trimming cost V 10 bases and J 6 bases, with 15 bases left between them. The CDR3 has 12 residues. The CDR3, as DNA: TGTGCCACCTCGCCAGGGGACCATGGCTACACCTTC. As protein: CATSPGDHGYTF.

The CDR3 spells CASGEASAKNIQYF. For the CDR3, the DNA is TGTGCCAGCGGGGAGGCTAGCGCGAAAAACATTCAGTACTTC. The chain links TRBV6-5 to TRBJ2-4, with D tentatively TRBD2 (6 bases). Trimming took 8 bases from V and 4 from J, leaving 15 bases between them. Germline CDR1 MNHEY, CDR2 SVGAGI. This CDR3 has 14 amino acids.

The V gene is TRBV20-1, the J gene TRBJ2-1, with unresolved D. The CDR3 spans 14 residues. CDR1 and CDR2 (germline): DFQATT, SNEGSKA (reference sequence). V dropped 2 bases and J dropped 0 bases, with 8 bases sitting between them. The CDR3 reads CSARKASSYNEQFF. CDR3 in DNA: TGCAGTGCTAGAAAGGCTAGCTCCTACAATGAGCAGTTCTTC.

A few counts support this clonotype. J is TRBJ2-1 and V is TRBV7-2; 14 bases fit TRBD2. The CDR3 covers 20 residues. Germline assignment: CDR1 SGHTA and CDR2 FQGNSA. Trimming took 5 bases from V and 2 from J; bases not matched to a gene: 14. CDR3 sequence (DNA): TGTGCCAGCAGCCCTGCATCGGGACTAGCGGGAGAGAAGACCTACAATGAGCAGTTCTTC. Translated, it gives CASSPASGLAGEKTYNEQFF.

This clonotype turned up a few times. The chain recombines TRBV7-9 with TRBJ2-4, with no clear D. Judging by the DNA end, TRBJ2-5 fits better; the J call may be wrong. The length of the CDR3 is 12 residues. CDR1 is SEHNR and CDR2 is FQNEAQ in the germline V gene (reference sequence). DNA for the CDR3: TGTGCCAGCAGCTTTGGGTGGGAGACCCAGTACTTC. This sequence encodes CASSFGWETQYF.

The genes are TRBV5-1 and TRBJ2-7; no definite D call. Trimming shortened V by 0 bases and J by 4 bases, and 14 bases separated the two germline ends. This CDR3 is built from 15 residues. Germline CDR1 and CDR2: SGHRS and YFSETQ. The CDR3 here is CASSLARSAWYEQYF. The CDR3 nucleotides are TGCGCCAGCAGCTTGGCCAGGTCAGCGTGGTACGAGCAGTACTTC.

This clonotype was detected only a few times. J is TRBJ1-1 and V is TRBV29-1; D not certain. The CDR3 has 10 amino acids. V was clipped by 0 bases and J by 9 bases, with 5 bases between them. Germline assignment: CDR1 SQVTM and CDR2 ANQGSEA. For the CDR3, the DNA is TGCAGCGTTGAAGAACCCCAAGCTTTCTTT. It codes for CSVEEPQAFF.

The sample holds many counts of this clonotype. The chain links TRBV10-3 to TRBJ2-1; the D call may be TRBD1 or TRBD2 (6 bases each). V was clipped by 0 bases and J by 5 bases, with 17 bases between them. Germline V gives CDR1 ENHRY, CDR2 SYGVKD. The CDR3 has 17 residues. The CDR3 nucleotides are TGTGCCATCAGTGAGTCCTCTCTCGGAGGGGGTGACAATGAGCAGTTCTTC. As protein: CAISESSLGGGDNEQFF.

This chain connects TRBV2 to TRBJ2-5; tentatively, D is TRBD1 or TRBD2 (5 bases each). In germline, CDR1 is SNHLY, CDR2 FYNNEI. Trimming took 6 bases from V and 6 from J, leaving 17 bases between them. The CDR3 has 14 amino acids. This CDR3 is CASRRGVELKTQYF. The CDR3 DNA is TGTGCCAGCAGAAGAGGGGTGGAATTAAAGACCCAGTACTTC. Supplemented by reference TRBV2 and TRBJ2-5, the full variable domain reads EPEVTQTPSHQVTQMGQEVILRCVPISNHLYFYWYRQILGQKVEFLVSFYNNEISEKSEIFDDQFSVERPDGSNFTLKIRSTKLEDSAMYFCASRRGVELKTQYFGPGTRLLVL.

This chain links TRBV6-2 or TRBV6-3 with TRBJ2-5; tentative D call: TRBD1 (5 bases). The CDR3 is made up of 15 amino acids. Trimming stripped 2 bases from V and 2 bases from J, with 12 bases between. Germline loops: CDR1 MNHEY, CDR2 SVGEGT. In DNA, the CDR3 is TGTGCCAGCAGTTACGCAGGGCCCTTACAAGAGACCCAGTACTTC. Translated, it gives CASSYAGPLQETQYF.

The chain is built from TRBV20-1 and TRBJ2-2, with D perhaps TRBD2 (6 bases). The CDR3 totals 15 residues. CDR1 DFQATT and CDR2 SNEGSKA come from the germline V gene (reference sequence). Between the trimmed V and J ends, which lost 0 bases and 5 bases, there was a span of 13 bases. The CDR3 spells CSARETVGGTGELFF. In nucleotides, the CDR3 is TGCAGTGCTAGAGAGACAGTGGGGGGTACCGGGGAGCTGTTTTTT.

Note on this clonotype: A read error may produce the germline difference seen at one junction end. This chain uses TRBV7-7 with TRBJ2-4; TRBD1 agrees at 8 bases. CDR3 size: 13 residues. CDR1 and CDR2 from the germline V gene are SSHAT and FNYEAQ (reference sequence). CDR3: CASSQGTGNIQYF. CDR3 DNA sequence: TGTGCTAGCAGCCAAGGGACAGGAAACATTCAGTACTTC. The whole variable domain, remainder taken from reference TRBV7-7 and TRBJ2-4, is GAGVSQSPRYKVTKRGQDVTLRCDPISSHATLYWYQQALGQGPEFLTYFNYEAQPDKSGLPSDRFSAERPEGSISTLTIQRTEQRDSAMYRCASSQGTGNIQYFGAGTRLSVL.